Detailed here is one T cell receptor (beta chain). Assay used: immunoSEQ multiplex PCR; TCRdb lists only in-frame clones, some missing. The sample lists tens of thousands of clones, over 75% seen once, with around 4.3% in the top ten. The data belong to a study of blood T cell repertoires in COVID-19. About the research overall: The cDNA or gDNA used as material had been derived from T cells, B-cell-depleted T cells, or PBMCs.

Trimming removed 6 bases at V and 3 bases at J, with 18 bases between. CDR1 is MGHRA and CDR2 is YSYEKL in the germline V gene. The CDR3 has 15 residues. Material: peripheral blood. The chain has TRBV4-1 and TRBJ2-7; a possible D gene is TRBD2 (5 bases). The origin of this receptor is a woman aged 60-70 years with acute or convalescent COVID-19. The CDR3 region has the DNA TGCGCCAGCAGTCTTAACCCGGGATCAAGCTACGAGCAGTACTTC. It specifies CASSLNPGSSYEQYF.